A selection of T cell receptor beta chains follows, all from one sample in a study of blood T cell repertoires in COVID-19. Sequenced by immunoSEQ multiplex PCR; TCRdb stores in-frame clones only, minus some. The data hold under 150,000 clones, with 65% to 85% observed a single time. Sample: peripheral blood. The source is a man between 65 and 80 years old with acute or convalescent COVID-19. Each CDR3 is given with its conserved first and last residue. The order of the fields is clone size, J gene, D gene, V gene, CDR3 protein, CDR3 DNA. D genes are given only for firm matches. Expanded clones are given a class, and other clones once, few, many or no size at all.

NA,TRBJ1-4,NA,TRBV5-4,CASSRRGWANEKLFF,TGTGCCAGCAGCCGCCGGGGGTGGGCTAATGAAAAACTGTTTTTT
NA,TRBJ1-5,NA,TRBV6-2/TRBV6-3,CASSPDGENQPQHF,TGTGCCAGCAGTCCGGACGGGGAGAATCAGCCCCAGCATTTT
NA,TRBJ2-7,NA,TRBV6-6,CASSLGTLRTYEQYF,TGTGCCAGCAGTCTCGGGACTTTAAGGACCTACGAGCAGTACTTC
NA,TRBJ1-1,TRBD1,TRBV28,CASSFRYRGRLKNTEAFF,TGTGCCAGCAGTTTTAGGTACAGGGGGCGACTTAAGAACACTGAAGCTTTCTTT
NA,TRBJ1-6,NA,TRBV19,CASADLGGNSPLHF,TGTGCCAGTGCCGACTTGGGTGGGAATTCACCCCTCCACTTT
NA,TRBJ1-5,NA,TRBV7-8,CASSLALSGKQPQHF,TGTGCCAGCAGCTTAGCTTTGTCAGGGAAACAGCCCCAGCATTTT
NA,TRBJ1-1,NA,TRBV30,CAWSAPWGGTNTEAFF,TGTGCCTGGAGTGCCCCTTGGGGGGGGACGAACACTGAAGCTTTCTTT
NA,TRBJ2-3,TRBD2,TRBV7-3,CASSALAHTDTQYF,TGTGCCAGCAGCGCACTAGCGCACACAGATACGCAGTATTTT
once,TRBJ2-1,NA,TRBV7-6,CASSLSYNEQFF,TGTGCCAGCAGCTTGTCGTACAATGAGCAGTTCTTC
NA,TRBJ2-7,TRBD2,TRBV11-2,CASSFWASGGTYEQYF,TGTGCCAGCAGCTTTTGGGCTAGCGGGGGAACCTACGAGCAGTACTTC
once,TRBJ2-7,TRBD2,TRBV7-2,CASSLAGLAVYEQYF,TGTGCCAGCAGCTTAGCGGGACTAGCGGTGTACGAGCAGTACTTC
NA,TRBJ2-7,NA,TRBV28,CASSFGRGSEQYF,TGTGCCAGCAGTTTCGGCAGGGGAAGCGAGCAGTACTTC
NA,TRBJ1-1,NA,TRBV6-5,CASSLEDTEAFF,TGTGCCAGCAGCTTAGAAGACACTGAAGCTTTCTTT
NA,TRBJ1-2,TRBD1,TRBV5-1,CASSSGQGRNYGYTF,TGCGCCAGCAGCTCGGGACAGGGACGGAACTATGGCTACACCTTC
NA,TRBJ2-5,TRBD2,TRBV5-1,CASSLRTSGGVETQYF,TGCGCCAGCAGCTTAAGGACTAGCGGGGGGGTGGAGACCCAGTACTTC
NA,TRBJ2-3,NA,TRBV19,CASSTGYGTDTQYF,TGTGCCAGTAGTACAGGGTACGGCACAGATACGCAGTATTTT
NA,TRBJ1-1,NA,TRBV29-1,CSVEDRGAYTEAFF,TGCAGCGTTGAAGATCGGGGAGCTTACACTGAAGCTTTCTTT
NA,TRBJ1-2,NA,TRBV6-5,CASRIQEAYTF,TGTGCCAGCAGAATACAGGAAGCCTACACCTTC
NA,TRBJ2-2,NA,TRBV15,CATSRPRTGELFF,TGTGCCACCAGCAGGCCCCGGACAGGGGAGCTGTTTTTT
NA,TRBJ2-1,NA,TRBV5-1,CASSPGDARTYNEQFF,TGCGCCAGCAGCCCGGGGGACGCGAGAACCTACAATGAGCAGTTCTTC
NA,TRBJ1-6,TRBD1,TRBV5-1,CASSWGQPNSPLHF,TGCGCCAGCAGCTGGGGACAGCCGAATTCACCCCTCCACTTT
NA,TRBJ1-1,NA,TRBV27,CASKGPLETVLNTEAFF,TGTGCCAGCAAGGGGCCTCTCGAGACAGTACTCAACACTGAAGCTTTCTTT
once,TRBJ2-7,TRBD1,TRBV7-9,CASRPPTGNPYEQYF,TGTGCCAGCAGACCTCCGACAGGGAATCCCTACGAGCAGTACTTC
NA,TRBJ1-5,TRBD1,TRBV5-8,CASSLTTGAVANQPQHF,TGTGCCAGCAGCTTGACTACAGGGGCCGTGGCCAATCAGCCCCAGCATTTT
many,TRBJ1-6,NA,TRBV18,CASSPNAQGSSPLHF,TGTGCCAGCTCACCAAACGCTCAGGGATCTTCACCCCTCCACTTT
NA,TRBJ2-1,TRBD2,TRBV6-2/TRBV6-3,CASSSLAGGRDEQFF,TGTGCCAGCAGTTCACTAGCGGGGGGGCGGGATGAGCAGTTCTTC
NA,TRBJ1-2,TRBD1,TRBV18,CASSPRNDGTGTFGYTF,TGTGCCAGCTCACCAAGGAATGATGGGACAGGGACGTTTGGCTACACCTTC
once,TRBJ1-2,NA,TRBV28,CAITPGGYSYGYTF,TGTGCCATCACCCCCGGTGGTTATAGCTATGGCTACACCTTC
NA,TRBJ1-3,NA,TRBV23-1,CASSQLNGGETGNTIYF,TGCGCCAGCAGTCAATTAAACGGTGGAGAAACTGGAAACACCATATATTTT
NA,TRBJ2-7,NA,TRBV10-3,CAISGESYEQYF,TGTGCCATCAGTGGGGAGAGCTACGAGCAGTACTTC
NA,TRBJ2-7,TRBD1,TRBV18,CASSKSTGASSYEQYF,TGTGCCAGCTCAAAATCGACAGGGGCTAGCTCCTACGAGCAGTACTTC
NA,TRBJ1-2,NA,TRBV3-1/TRBV3-2,CASSRWGPYGYTF,TGTGCCAGCAGCCGGTGGGGCCCCTATGGCTACACCTTC
few,TRBJ2-1,TRBD1,TRBV18,CASSPLTGGSYNEQFF,TGTGCCAGCTCACCCTTGACAGGGGGCTCCTACAATGAGCAGTTCTTC
NA,TRBJ1-4,NA,TRBV10-3,CAISSINLGGRLFF,TGTGCCATCAGCTCAATCAACCTTGGGGGCCGGCTGTTTTTT
NA,TRBJ2-3,NA,TRBV19,CASSIVAQAHTDTQYF,TGTGCCAGTAGTATAGTGGCACAGGCCCACACAGATACGCAGTATTTT
NA,TRBJ1-1,NA,TRBV2,CARGRGGTEAFF,TGTGCCCGAGGAAGGGGTGGCACTGAAGCTTTCTTT
NA,TRBJ1-1,NA,TRBV27,CASSLLLPGGGTEAFF,TGTGCCAGCAGTTTATTACTCCCCGGGGGAGGCACTGAAGCTTTCTTT
NA,TRBJ2-7,TRBD1,TRBV6-6,CASRLGTGRYEQYF,TGTGCCAGCAGACTCGGGACAGGGCGTTACGAGCAGTACTTC
NA,TRBJ2-2,TRBD1,TRBV3-1/TRBV3-2,CASSQGGTGPGELFF,TGTGCCAGCAGCCAAGGGGGGACAGGGCCCGGGGAGCTGTTTTTT
NA,TRBJ2-3,TRBD1,TRBV10-3,CATDPGQGTDTQYF,TGTGCCACCGACCCGGGACAGGGTACAGATACGCAGTATTTT
NA,TRBJ1-2,NA,TRBV7-9,CASSLAGVYGYTF,TGTGCCAGCAGCTTAGCAGGGGTCTATGGCTACACCTTC
once,TRBJ1-2,TRBD1,TRBV28,CASQGTAYGYTF,TGTGCCAGCCAGGGGACAGCCTATGGCTACACCTTC
NA,TRBJ1-2,TRBD1,TRBV7-2,CASSSNAKGADYGYTF,TGTGCCAGCAGCTCCAACGCTAAGGGGGCTGACTATGGCTACACCTTC
NA,TRBJ2-7,TRBD2,TRBV2,CASSDRLAAYEQYF,TGTGCCAGCAGCGACAGACTAGCGGCTTACGAGCAGTACTTC